These 10 T cell receptor beta chains share one sample of origin, sequenced in a study of cytomegalovirus exposure and HLA in healthy donors. The PCR employed 60 Vbeta primers together with 13 Jbeta primers. Clones were read by immunoSEQ multiplex PCR, and TCRdb kept only the in-frame ones, dropping some. The sample holds 150,000 to 200,000 clones, roughly 84% seen once. Sequenced input: PBMCs. These receptors all stem from a man in his fifties in good health and CMV-seropositive.

This chain connects TRBV19 to TRBJ2-1, with 7 bases fitting TRBD2. The CDR3 runs to 14 residues. Germline values: CDR1 LNHDA, CDR2 SQIVND (reference sequence). The ends lost 5 bases at V and 4 bases at J; junction bases unmatched: 5. For the CDR3, the DNA is TGTGCCAGTAGTCGGACTAGTGGGTACAATGAGCAGTTCTTC. It yields the protein CASSRTSGYNEQFF.

This sequence joins TRBV4-2 and TRBJ2-1; 9 bases match TRBD2. The CDR3 runs to 17 residues. Germline CDR1 LGHNA, CDR2 YNFKEQ. V dropped 0 bases and J dropped 7; count of bases not matched to a gene: 10. In DNA form, the CDR3 reads TGTGCCAGCAGCCAAGATATGGTTAGCGGGAGCAGGAATGAGCAGTTCTTC. This gives the protein CASSQDMVSGSRNEQFF.

The V gene is TRBV2, the J gene TRBJ1-1; 8 nucleotides line up with TRBD1. Germline V CDR1 and CDR2: SNHLY, FYNNEI. V lost 4 bases to trimming and J lost 0 bases; unmatched junction nucleotides: 10. The CDR3 is 17 residues long. The CDR3 reads CASSVPQGATMNTEAFF. Here the CDR3 DNA reads TGTGCCAGCAGTGTACCCCAGGGGGCTACAATGAACACTGAAGCTTTCTTT.

The chain couples TRBV7-2 to TRBJ2-7, with 7 bases identical to TRBD2. Germline lookup yields CDR1 SGHTA and CDR2 FQGNSA. The ends lost 4 bases at V and 1 base at J; junction bases unmatched: 4. This CDR3 spans 14 amino acids. The DNA for the CDR3 is TGTGCCAGCAGCTCCACGGGAGGTTCCTACGAGCAGTACTTC. Amino acid sequence: CASSSTGGSYEQYF.

This clone was observed once. This sequence joins TRBV2 and TRBJ1-6; no definite D call. The CDR3 has 17 residues. CDR1 is SNHLY and CDR2 is FYNNEI in the germline V gene. Trimming pared 3 bases from V and 8 bases from J, leaving 20 bases between. CDR3 bases: TGTGCCAGCAGTGATTTTGGCAGTAGCAGAATTGATTCACCCCTCCACTTT. This sequence encodes CASSDFGSSRIDSPLHF.

This clone has only a few counts. V and J are TRBV9 and TRBJ2-5; TRBD2 agrees at 8 bases. Per germline, CDR1 SGDLS and CDR2 YYNGEE. With 1 base clipped from V and 4 bases from J, the junction kept 9 bases outside the gene matches. CDR3 length equals 16 residues. The CDR3 protein is CASSVSGLAFRETQYF. The CDR3 bases are TGTGCCAGCAGCGTATCCGGACTAGCTTTTCGAGAGACCCAGTACTTC.

This chain joins TRBV7-9 and TRBJ1-2; TRBD1 might be the D (5 bases). V dropped 3 bases and J dropped 4 bases, with 15 bases sitting between them. The CDR3 has 15 amino acids. The germline CDR1 and CDR2 sequences are SEHNR and FQNEAQ (reference sequence). The CDR3 region is CASSLTDHSFYGYTF. The CDR3 DNA sequence: TGTGCCAGCAGCTTGACAGACCATTCATTCTATGGCTACACCTTC.

The CDR3 loop reads CASSRGAQNTEAFF. The CDR3 coding sequence is TGTGCCAGCTCACGGGGGGCGCAGAACACTGAAGCTTTCTTT. The chain combines TRBV9 with TRBJ1-1; D perhaps matches TRBD1 (6 bases). The CDR3 covers 14 residues. Trimming cost V 7 bases and J 1 base, with 14 bases left between them. In germline, CDR1 is SGDLS, CDR2 YYNGEE.

The chain is built from TRBV6-5 and TRBJ1-3; maybe TRBD1 (5 bases). CDR3 length: 15 residues. Per the germline V gene, CDR1 is MNHEY and CDR2 is SVGAGI. Between the trimmed V and J ends, which lost 0 bases and 0 bases, there was a span of 6 bases. The CDR3 protein is CASSYSRASGNTIYF. The CDR3, as DNA: TGTGCCAGCAGTTACTCCAGGGCCTCTGGAAACACCATATATTTT.

The chain has TRBV15 and TRBJ2-7; 7 positions agree with TRBD1. With 5 bases clipped from V and 6 bases from J, the junction kept 4 bases outside the gene matches. From germline, CDR1 is LNHNV and CDR2 YYDKDF (reference sequence). The CDR3 is 12 residues long. CDR3 amino acids: CATSPNRGEQYF. The CDR3 region has the DNA TGTGCCACCAGCCCTAACAGGGGCGAGCAGTACTTC.